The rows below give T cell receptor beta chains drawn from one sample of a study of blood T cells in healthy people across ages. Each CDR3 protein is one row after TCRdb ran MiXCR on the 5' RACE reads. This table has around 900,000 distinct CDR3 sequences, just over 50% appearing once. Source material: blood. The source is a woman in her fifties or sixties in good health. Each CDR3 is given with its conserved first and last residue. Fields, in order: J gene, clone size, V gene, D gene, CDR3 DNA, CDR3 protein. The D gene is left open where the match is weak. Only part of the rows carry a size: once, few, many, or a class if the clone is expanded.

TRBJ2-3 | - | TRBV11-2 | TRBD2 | TGTGCCAGCAGTTCAACTAGCGGGGTCAGCCGAGCGCAGTATTTT | CASSSTSGVSRAQYF
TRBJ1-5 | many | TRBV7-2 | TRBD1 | TGTGCCAGCAGCCCCAGGGGGGGCAATCAGCCCCAGCATTTT | CASSPRGGNQPQHF
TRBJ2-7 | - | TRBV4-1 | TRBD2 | TGCGCCAGCAGCTCGGGGACGGGGGGAGGCTACGAGCAGTACTTC | CASSSGTGGGYEQYF
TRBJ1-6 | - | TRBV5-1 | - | TGCGCCAGCAGACAGGGTCCCAATTCACCCCTCCACTTT | CASRQGPNSPLHF
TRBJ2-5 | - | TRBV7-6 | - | TGTGCCAGCAGCTTAGCGACGGTGTGGGAGACCCAGTACTTC | CASSLATVWETQYF
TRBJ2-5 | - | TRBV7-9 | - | TGTGCCAGCAGTACGCTTCAAGAGACCCAGTACTTC | CASSTLQETQYF
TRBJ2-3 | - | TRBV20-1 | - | TGCAGTGCTAGGCACCGAAAATCCGCCGATACGCAGTATTTT | CSARHRKSADTQYF
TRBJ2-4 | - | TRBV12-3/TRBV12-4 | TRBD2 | TGTGCCAGCAGTAGGACTAGCGAGTTAAATAAAAACATTCAGTACTTC | CASSRTSELNKNIQYF
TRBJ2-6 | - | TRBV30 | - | TGTGCCTGGAGTCCGATCTGGGGGGCCAACGTCCTGACTTTC | CAWSPIWGANVLTF
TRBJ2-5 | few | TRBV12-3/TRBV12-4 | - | TGTGCCAGCAGTTTAGGGGGTGCTAATGAGCAGTACTTC | CASSLGGANEQYF
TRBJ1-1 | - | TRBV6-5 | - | TGTGCCAGCAGTTGGAGAGAAGTAATGGGGAACACTGAAGCTTTCTTT | CASSWREVMGNTEAFF
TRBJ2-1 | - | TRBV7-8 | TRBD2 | TGTGCCAGCAGCCCTTCCGTAGCGGGAAATGAGCAGTTCTTC | CASSPSVAGNEQFF
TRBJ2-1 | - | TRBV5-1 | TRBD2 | TGCGCCAGCAGCTATGAAGGGCTAGCGGACTCCAATGAGCAGTTCTTC | CASSYEGLADSNEQFF
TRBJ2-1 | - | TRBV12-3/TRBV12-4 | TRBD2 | TGTGCCAGCAGCGGGAATTTAAGAATGAGCGGGATCCCTGGCAATGAGCAGTTCTTC | CASSGNLRMSGIPGNEQFF
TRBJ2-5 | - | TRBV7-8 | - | TGTGCCAGCAGTTACACCCGGGGCTCCTTAGGAGAGCAGTACTTC | CASSYTRGSLGEQYF
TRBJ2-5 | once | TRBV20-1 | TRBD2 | TGCAGTGCTAGAGATAGCGGGCCAGCGGACCAAGAGACCCAGTACTTC | CSARDSGPADQETQYF
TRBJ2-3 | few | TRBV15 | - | TGTGCCACCAGCAGCCTACAGGGTCTGGGCACAGATACGCAGTATTTT | CATSSLQGLGTDTQYF
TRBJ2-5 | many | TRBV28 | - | TGTGCCAGCAGCGCCCCCGGACAGAATCAAGAGACCCAGTACTTC | CASSAPGQNQETQYF
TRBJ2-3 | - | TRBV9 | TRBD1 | TGTGCCAGCAGCGTAGGGACAGGGGCTAGCACAGATACGCAGTATTTT | CASSVGTGASTDTQYF
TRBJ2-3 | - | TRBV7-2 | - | TGTGCCAGCAGCGTCGACAGGAGTAGCACAGATACGCAGTATTTT | CASSVDRSSTDTQYF
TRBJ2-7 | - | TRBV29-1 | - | TGCAGCGTCGGACCGGGATACGAGCAGTACTTC | CSVGPGYEQYF
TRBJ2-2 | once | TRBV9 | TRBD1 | TGTGCCAGCAGCGCCCTAACAGGGGGGTACACCGGGGAGCTGTTTTTT | CASSALTGGYTGELFF
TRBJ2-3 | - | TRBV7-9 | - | TGTGCCAGCAGCTTAGGGGACCGCATTCATACGCAGTATTTT | CASSLGDRIHTQYF
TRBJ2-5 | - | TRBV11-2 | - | TGTGCCAGCAGCCAAGACCCGTACCAAGAGACCCAGTACTTC | CASSQDPYQETQYF
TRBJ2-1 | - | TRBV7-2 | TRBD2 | TGTGCCAGCAGCTTAGGTCTAGCGGGAGCTGCCTACGAGCAGTTCTTC | CASSLGLAGAAYEQFF
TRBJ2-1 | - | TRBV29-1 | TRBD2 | TGCAGCGTTGAGCCCTCTAGCGGGAGGATCCATAAGCAGTTCTTC | CSVEPSSGRIHKQFF
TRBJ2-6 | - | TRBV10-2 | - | TGCGCCAGCAGAGATAGCGGCTTTTCTGGGGCCAACGTCCTGACTTTC | CASRDSGFSGANVLTF
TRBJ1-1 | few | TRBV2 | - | TGTGCCAGCAGTGTTACGGCGAACACTGAAGCTTTCTTT | CASSVTANTEAFF
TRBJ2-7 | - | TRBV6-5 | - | TGTGCCAGCAGTCTCCGGGGCGTTCACGACATGTACTTC | CASSLRGVHDMYF
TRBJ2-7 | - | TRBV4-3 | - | TGCGCCAGCAGCCAAGGGCTATGGCAGGGCCATGGCGAGCAGTACTTC | CASSQGLWQGHGEQYF
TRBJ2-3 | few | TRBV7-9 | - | TGTGCCAGCAGCTCCGAGGTAGATACGCAGTATTTT | CASSSEVDTQYF
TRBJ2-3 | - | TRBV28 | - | TGTGCCACGGAGCGCCGCGGGACGCAGTATTTT | CATERRGTQYF
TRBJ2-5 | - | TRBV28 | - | TGTGCCAGCACCGGCGTGCAGACCCAGTACTTC | CASTGVQTQYF
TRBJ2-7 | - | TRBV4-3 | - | TGCGCCAGCAGCCAAAGGGCTTGGGGGTTCGAGCAGTACTTC | CASSQRAWGFEQYF
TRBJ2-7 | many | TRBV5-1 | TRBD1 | TGCGCCAGCAGCTTATACCAGGGGGCCTACGAGCAGTACTTC | CASSLYQGAYEQYF
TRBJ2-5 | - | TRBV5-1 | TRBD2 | TGCGCCAGCAACTTCGCTAGCGGGGTTGGAGAGACCCAGTACTTC | CASNFASGVGETQYF
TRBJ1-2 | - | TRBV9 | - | TGTGCCAGCAGCGTAGCTGCACCCGAATATGGCTACACCTTC | CASSVAAPEYGYTF
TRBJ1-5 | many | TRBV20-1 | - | TGCAGTGCCCTAGGCAGGGTATTGGACAATCAGCCCCAGCATTTT | CSALGRVLDNQPQHF
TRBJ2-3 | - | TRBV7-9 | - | TGTGCCAGCAGCCTAGGGCAGTTCACAGATACGCAGTATTTT | CASSLGQFTDTQYF
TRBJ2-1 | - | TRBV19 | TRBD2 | TGTGCCACGAGCGGGACTAGCGGGAGGAATGAGCAGTTCTTC | CATSGTSGRNEQFF
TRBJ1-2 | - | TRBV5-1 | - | TGCGCCAGCAGCTTGCACGGAGCTAACTATGGCTACACCTTC | CASSLHGANYGYTF
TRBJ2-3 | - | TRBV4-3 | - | TGCGCCAGCAGCCCGCTTTCTATGGGAATATCAGATACGCAGTATTTT | CASSPLSMGISDTQYF
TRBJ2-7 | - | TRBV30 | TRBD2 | TGTGCCTGGAGGTCTAGCGGGAGTGGGTACGAGCAGTACTTC | CAWRSSGSGYEQYF
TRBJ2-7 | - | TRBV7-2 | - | TGTGCCAGCAGCTCAACCCCGGGCGCGTACGAGCAGTACTTC | CASSSTPGAYEQYF
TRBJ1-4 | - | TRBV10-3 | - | TGTGCCATCAGTGTAGGAGAAAAACTGTTTTTT | CAISVGEKLFF
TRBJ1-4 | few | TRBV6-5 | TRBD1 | TGTGCCAGCAGAAGCGGGACAGGGGTCGAAAAACTGTTTTTT | CASRSGTGVEKLFF
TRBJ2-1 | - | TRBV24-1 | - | TGTGCCACCAGTGACGTGACCCGGCCCTACAATGAGCAGTTCTTC | CATSDVTRPYNEQFF
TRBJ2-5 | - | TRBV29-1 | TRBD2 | TGCAGCGGGCGAACCTGGACTAGCGGGAGAGAGACCCAGTACTTC | CSGRTWTSGRETQYF
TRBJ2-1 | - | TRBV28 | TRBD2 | TGTGCCAGCAGCCACCCGGGACTAGGCCGCTCCTACAATGAGCAGTTCTTC | CASSHPGLGRSYNEQFF